The clone carrying this TCR beta chain was counted between two and nine times. As yet, its antigen is unknown. One junction end disagrees with the germline gene, perhaps due to a read error. The read stops 3 residues short of the end of the CDR3; the missing end is completed from the germline J gene. In the same sample, other DNA sequences code for this CDR3. The data belong to a study of T cell clonality in common variable immunodeficiency. Profiling relied on immunoSEQ multiplex PCR, and the TCRdb table lists in-frame clones only, not all of them. The record shows 25,000 to 35,000 clones for this sample, with no singletons present. Study-wide points: CVID subjects shared fewer TCRbeta clones than healthy controls did. Authors noted CVID clonality's cause needs subpopulation repertoire sequencing. Common variable immunodeficiency TCR beta sequences reportedly had fewer deletions and N-nucleotide insertions. CVID subjects had higher TCRbeta clonality than healthy controls, most marked in about a third.

Germline values: CDR1 SGHTA, CDR2 FQGTGA. The CDR3 loop spans 16 amino acids. Sequenced input: peripheral blood mononuclear cells. The V and J genes are TRBV7-3 and TRBJ1-1, with a tentative D call TRBD1 (6 bases). The TCR comes from a person aged 18 to 75 in good health. The CDR3 region is CASSLTFGQGNTEAFF. CDR3 DNA (partial): TGTGCCAGCAGCTTAACGTTTGGGCAGGGGAACACTGAG.